This TCR beta chain came from a study of CD8+ T cells in alopecia areata. Turning to the study itself: At a dose of 5 to 10 mg twice daily, oral tofacitinib was given to treated patients. Overall study findings and caveats: Scalp repertoires also include resident alphabeta T cells from normal skin.

RNA extraction was followed by reverse transcription into cDNA, which acted as the sequencing template. Only in-frame clones appear in the TCRdb table, and some are missing; sequencing was by immunoSEQ multiplex PCR. The top ten hold roughly 16% of the sample, which has 120,000 to 150,000 clones, about 87% seen once. A remark on this clone: Its antigen is currently unknown.

The sample here was CD8+ T cells sorted from blood, taken at week 0. This TCR derives from a human donor with alopecia areata.

The CDR3 bases are TGCGCCAGCAGCCAAGACCGGACAGGGAACTACGAGCAGTACTTC. It encodes CASSQDRTGNYEQYF. The J gene is TRBJ2-7, the V gene TRBV4-1, with 8 bases lining up with TRBD1. Trimming removed 0 bases from V and 3 bases from J; junction bases left unmatched: 4. The V gene's germline CDR1 is MGHRA and CDR2 YSYEKL. This CDR3 contains 15 residues.